Given below is one TCR beta chain in context. The method was immunoSEQ multiplex PCR; TCRdb's version includes in-frame clones alone and lacks a portion of them. The profile shows about 470,000 clones, around 75% of them singletons. This record comes from a study of shared clonotypes between healthy human individuals. HIV-negative, healthy adults without recent acute infections or vaccinations were the donors. Per germline, CDR1 SGHAT and CDR2 FQNNGV. The length of the CDR3 is 15 residues. The chain uses TRBV11-2 and TRBJ2-5; 7 bases are a match to TRBD2. The J call is in doubt because the DNA end fits TRBJ2-7 better. The source is a woman aged 40 to 55 in good health. Some clones in this sample may be carry-over from other donors' samples. Input material: PBMCs. CDR3 amino acids: CASTPGLADFYEQYF. CDR3 nucleotides: TGTGCCAGCACCCCGGGTCTAGCGGATTTCTACGAGCAGTACTTC.